This T cell receptor beta chain emerged from a study of T cell changes during pregnancy in multiple sclerosis. This clone occurred a few times. This CDR3 has 13 residues. Germline-derived CDR1 and CDR2 are SGHAT and FQNNGV. Between the trimmed V and J ends, which lost 5 bases and 3 bases, there was a span of 11 bases. Sequencing used immunoSEQ multiplex PCR; TCRdb keeps in-frame clones, though not all of them. This table has fewer than 40,000 clones, 90% to 95% appearing once. The source material was CD4+ T cells from peripheral blood mononuclear cells, sampled in the second trimester of pregnancy. This TCR derives from a female donor with multiple sclerosis, enrolled in a pregnancy study. This chain uses TRBV11-2 with TRBJ2-7, with a weak D call TRBD2 (5 bases). The CDR3 here is CASSGLNRYEQYF. The CDR3 DNA is TGTGCCAGCAGCGGACTCAACCGCTACGAGCAGTACTTC. Together with reference TRBV11-2 and TRBJ2-7, the CDR3 gives the full variable domain: EAGVAQSPRYKIIEKRQSVAFWCNPISGHATLYWYQQILGQGPKLLIQFQNNGVVDDSQLPKDRFSAERLKGVDSTLKIQPAKLEDSAVYLCASSGLNRYEQYFGPGTRLTVT.